These 19 T cell receptor beta chains were sequenced from one sample in a study of blood T cell repertoires in COVID-19. Only in-frame clones appear in the TCRdb table, and some are missing; sequencing was by immunoSEQ multiplex PCR. Seen here are 30,000 to 35,000 clones, around 85% observed once, and the top ten hold just over 3%. The sequenced sample consisted of peripheral blood. All receptors derive from a man in his 70s with COVID-19, enrolled during active disease.

The genes are TRBV6-2 or TRBV6-3 and TRBJ2-4; D perhaps matches TRBD1 (5 bases). Germline CDR1 and CDR2: MNHEY and SVGEGT. This CDR3 comprises 16 residues. Between the trimmed V and J ends, which lost 3 bases and 0 bases, there was a span of 12 bases. Here the CDR3 DNA reads TGTGCCAGCAGTTATCAGACAGAACTAGCCAAAAACATTCAGTACTTC. This gives the protein CASSYQTELAKNIQYF.

This clone turned up a few times. The CDR3 DNA reads as TGTGCCAGCAGCAAAGCCACAGGGGGGGACACTGAAGCTTTCTTT. It translates to CASSKATGGDTEAFF. The chain has TRBV21-1 and TRBJ1-1; the D segment call TRBD1 is taken from the table without a DNA check. TRBV21-1 corresponds to a pseudogene. The CDR3 runs to 15 residues.

This clone was recorded once. This sequence joins TRBV28 and TRBJ2-7, with D perhaps matching TRBD1 (5 bases). V lost 5 bases and J lost 2, with 16 bases in between. This CDR3 is built from 15 residues. Germline V gives CDR1 MDHEN, CDR2 SYDVKM. The CDR3 is CASSNRIKGTYEQYF. As DNA, the CDR3 is TGTGCCAGCAGTAACAGGATTAAGGGCACCTACGAGCAGTACTTC.

The chain is built from TRBV12-5 and TRBJ1-1, with a weak D call TRBD1 (6 bases). The CDR3 loop spans 13 amino acids. V lost 6 bases and J 4 bases, leaving 12 bases between the germline ends. Germline assignment: CDR1 LGHNT and CDR2 FRNRAP. The DNA of the CDR3 is TGTGCTAGTGGCCTATCAGGGGCCACTGAAGCTTTCTTT. This encodes CASGLSGATEAFF. Combining the CDR3 with reference TRBV12-5 and TRBJ1-1 gives the whole variable domain DARVTQTPRHKVTEMGQEVTMRCQPILGHNTVFWYRQTMMQGLELLAYFRNRAPLDDSGMPKDRFSAEMPDATLATLKIQPSEPRDSAVYFCASGLSGATEAFFGQGTRLTVV.

J is TRBJ1-5 and V is TRBV28; a weak D match, TRBD1 (5 bases). The CDR3 contains 14 residues. The germline gives CDR1 MDHEN, CDR2 SYDVKM. Trimming stripped 7 bases from V and 7 bases from J, with 17 bases between. CDR3 sequence: CASTTRDFRQPQHF. The CDR3 DNA reads as TGTGCCAGCACCACCAGGGATTTTCGGCAGCCCCAGCATTTT.

This sequence joins TRBV28 and TRBJ1-5; D call uncertain. The CDR3 length is 13 residues. Per germline, CDR1 MDHEN and CDR2 SYDVKM. Trimming pared 3 bases from V and 5 bases from J, leaving 8 bases between. The CDR3 nucleotides read TGTGCCAGCAGTTTTTTAGGAGATCAGCCCCAGCATTTT. Protein: CASSFLGDQPQHF.

This clone appeared once. The chain has TRBV7-3 and TRBJ2-2; a weak D match, TRBD2 (7 bases). There are 16 residues in the CDR3. Trimming removed 2 bases at V and 4 bases at J, with 14 bases between. CDR1 SGHTA and CDR2 FQGTGA come from the germline V gene. The CDR3 nucleotides are TGTGCCAGCAGCTTAGCGGCGGGGGCAGGCACCGGGGAGCTGTTTTTT. Residues: CASSLAAGAGTGELFF.

The J gene is TRBJ1-5, the V gene TRBV3-1 (or the pseudogene TRBV3-2); 7 bases align to TRBD1. V gave up 4 bases and J gave up 4 bases; unmatched junction bases: 1. The germline CDR1 and CDR2 sequences are LGHDT and YNNKEL (reference sequence). The CDR3 consists of 13 residues. The CDR3 is CASSPQGNQPQHF. CDR3 DNA sequence: TGTGCCAGCAGCCCACAGGGGAATCAGCCCCAGCATTTT.

The chain combines TRBV5-6 with TRBJ1-6; 11 bases are a match to TRBD1. The germline V gene encodes CDR1 SGHDT and CDR2 YYEEEE. Trimming at V came to 3 bases and at J to 11 bases, leaving 4 bases not matched to a gene. The length of the CDR3 is 14 residues. The CDR3 is CASSSPGQGAPLHF. CDR3 in DNA: TGTGCCAGCAGCTCGCCGGGACAGGGGGCACCCCTCCACTTT.

This rearrangement joins TRBV30 to TRBJ1-1, with 9 nucleotides matching TRBD1. This CDR3 comprises 12 residues. Germline trimming cut 1 base from V and 8 bases from J; bases unmatched to any gene: 2. The germline V gene has CDR1 GTSNPN and CDR2 SVGIG (reference sequence). Written as DNA, the CDR3 is TGTGCCTGGAGTGGGGACAGGGTGGAAGCTTTCTTT. Its translation: CAWSGDRVEAFF.

The V gene is TRBV9, the J gene TRBJ1-5; 7 bases align to TRBD1. CDR3 length: 14 amino acids. Looked up from germline, CDR1 is SGDLS and CDR2 is YYNGEE. The V and J ends lost 2 bases and 6 bases, in that order; junction bases with no gene match: 5. The CDR3 reads CASSVRGGGQPQHF. The CDR3 coding sequence is TGTGCCAGCAGCGTGAGAGGGGGCGGTCAGCCCCAGCATTTT.

The rearrangement uses TRBV19 and TRBJ2-5, with TRBD2 identical over 9 bases. This CDR3 comprises 14 residues. J lost 1 base, V lost 5 bases, and 2 bases had no gene match. Germline V gene data show CDR1 as LNHDA and CDR2 as SQIVND (reference sequence). CDR3 DNA: TGTGCCAGTAGTCTGACTAGCGGCCAAGAGACCCAGTACTTC. Translated, it gives CASSLTSGQETQYF. Full variable domain (missing parts from reference TRBV19 and TRBJ2-5): DGGITQSPKYLFRKEGQNVTLSCEQNLNHDAMYWYRQDPGQGLRLIYYSQIVNDFQKGDIAEGYSVSREKKESFPLTVTSAQKNPTAFYLCASSLTSGQETQYFGPGTRLLVL.

The chain couples TRBV6-6 to TRBJ1-5, with D maybe TRBD1 (5 bases). Germline CDR1 and CDR2: MNHNY and SVGAGI (reference sequence). Trimming pared 4 bases from V and 4 bases from J, leaving 14 bases between. There are 15 residues in the CDR3. Here the CDR3 reads CASSSLGGVNQPQHF. The CDR3, as DNA: TGTGCCAGCAGTTCCCTGGGGGGGGTTAATCAGCCCCAGCATTTT.

The chain joins TRBV7-2 to TRBJ2-1; 7 bases fit TRBD2. Germline CDR1 reads SGHTA; CDR2 reads FQGNSA. J was trimmed by 5 bases and V by 5 bases; bases with no gene match: 9. CDR3 length equals 15 residues. CDR3 sequence (DNA): TGTGCCAGCAGCCCGAGGGACTATAGGGACAATGAGCAGTTCTTC. This encodes CASSPRDYRDNEQFF.

The chain employs TRBV6-5 and TRBJ2-7, with D unresolved. The germline V gene has CDR1 MNHEY and CDR2 SVGAGI. CDR3 length: 11 amino acids. V was shortened by 1 base and J by 5 bases, with 3 bases between the two germline ends. The CDR3 loop is CASSYLDEQYF. CDR3 DNA sequence: TGTGCCAGCAGTTACTTAGACGAGCAGTACTTC.

This rearrangement joins TRBV27 to TRBJ2-6, with 7 bases that match TRBD2. There are 16 residues in the CDR3. J gave up 0 bases and V 7 bases, and 6 bases lay outside the gene matches. Germline V gives CDR1 MNHEY, CDR2 SMNVEV (reference sequence). The CDR3 region is CASNRLAPSGANVLTF. CDR3 bases: TGTGCCAGCAACCGACTAGCTCCCTCTGGGGCCAACGTCCTGACTTTC.

V gene TRBV7-2 combines with J gene TRBJ1-1; D unclear. Germline V lookup: CDR1 SGHTA, CDR2 FQGNSA. V was pared by 2 bases and J by 0 bases, with 10 bases between. The CDR3 sequence is 15 residues long. The CDR3 DNA reads as TGTGCCAGCAGCTTATATGGACTGCTGAACACTGAAGCTTTCTTT. Translated, it gives CASSLYGLLNTEAFF.

The chain couples TRBV7-9 to TRBJ1-2; weak D call: TRBD1 (5 bases). Germline V lookup: CDR1 SEHNR, CDR2 FQNEAQ (reference sequence). The CDR3 covers 12 residues. Trimming cost V 5 bases and J 6 bases, with 10 bases left between them. CDR3 amino acids: CASSPGRHGYTF. The CDR3 region has the DNA TGTGCCAGCAGCCCAGGGCGGCATGGCTACACCTTC.

The gene calls are TRBV6-5 and TRBJ2-1, with 9 positions matching TRBD2. V was pared by 6 bases and J by 9 bases, with 6 bases of the junction left unmatched. Germline CDR1 is MNHEY and CDR2 is SVGAGI. This CDR3 contains 13 residues. The CDR3 is CASSTSGQGEQFF. As DNA, the CDR3 is TGTGCCAGCAGCACTAGCGGGCAGGGTGAGCAGTTCTTC.